Presented here are 3 T cell receptor beta chains from one specimen sequenced in a study of T cell responses to AZD1222 COVID-19 vaccine. Here immunoSEQ multiplex PCR was the method, and the copy in TCRdb shows in-frame clones only, minus some. The repertoire holds about 120,000 clones, roughly 90% seen once, with 14% in the top ten. The sequencing here drew on peripheral blood, taken on day 0 of AZD1222 vaccination. These receptors originate from an adult in good health.

The gene calls are TRBV7-9 and TRBJ1-2; D unresolved. V was cut by 5 bases and J by 3 bases, with 10 bases left in between. The CDR3 extends over 13 amino acids. Per germline, CDR1 SEHNR and CDR2 FQNEAQ (reference sequence). Here the CDR3 DNA reads TGTGCCAGCAGCCTAGGCTCGGACTATGGCTACACCTTC. Amino acid sequence: CASSLGSDYGYTF.

This chain joins TRBV3-1 (or the pseudogene TRBV3-2) and TRBJ1-4, with D hard to call. In germline, CDR1 is LGHDT, CDR2 YNNKEL (reference sequence). V lost 2 bases and J lost 3, with 13 bases in between. This CDR3 region has 16 residues. CDR3 loop: CASSQSDVRPNEKLFF. CDR3 sequence (DNA): TGTGCCAGCAGCCAAAGTGACGTCAGGCCTAATGAAAAACTGTTTTTT.

The sample holds one count of this clone. The chain employs TRBV9 and TRBJ1-2, with TRBD1 identical over 7 bases. Germline V gene data show CDR1 as SGDLS and CDR2 as YYNGEE. The CDR3 has 15 residues. Trimming cost V 4 bases and J 1 base; bases outside gene matches: 7. The CDR3 nucleotides read TGTGCCAGCAGCCTATGGGACAGCAGTAACTATGGCTACACCTTC. Its protein product is CASSLWDSSNYGYTF.